This T cell receptor beta chain appears in the sequencing data of a study of identical twins. Notes on the study in general: Alpha sequences that were out-of-frame and twin-shared showed an excess of low generation probability.

This clonotype has at least ten counts. As yet, its antigen is unknown. TCRdb re-called the 5' RACE reads through MiXCR, storing one row per CDR3 protein. The top ten clones hold approximately 7% of a sample with under 350,000 distinct CDR3 sequences, 8.5% to 9.5% of them seen once. The CDR3 is 17 amino acids. CDR1 SGHDT and CDR2 YYEEEE come from the germline V gene. V was trimmed by 0 bases and J by 1 base, leaving 16 bases between them. The sample also formed part of further work on yellow fever vaccine responses in identical twins.

Sequenced: CD8+ T cells sorted from blood. This chain links TRBV5-6 with TRBJ1-1; maybe TRBD1 (5 bases). The origin of this receptor is a woman between 18 and 29 years old in good health. In DNA form, the CDR3 reads TGTGCCAGCAGCTTGGTAGGGGAGCGCCTGACGAACACTGAAGCTTTCTTT. Translated: CASSLVGERLTNTEAFF.